This T cell receptor (beta chain) was retrieved from a study of shared clonotypes between healthy human individuals. The repertoire was sequenced with immunoSEQ multiplex PCR; TCRdb's copy has only in-frame clones and lacks some. The table shows over a million clones, with less than 99% occurring only once. CD4+ cells were split into CD45RA+ naive and CD45RA-negative memory subsets. Concerning this clone: Its antigen is currently unknown.

Study-wide results and caveats: Despite large depth, rarefaction showed incomplete sorted-subset sequencing. Richness estimates generally favored naive over memory subsets.

Trimming stripped 5 bases from V and 5 bases from J, with 7 bases between. The CDR3 has 11 residues. Germline-derived CDR1 and CDR2 are LNHDA and SQIVND (reference sequence). The sequence was collected from a man in his thirties or forties in good health. V and J are TRBV19 and TRBJ2-7; no clear D. The specimen was naive CD4+ T cells sorted from blood. As for subset: CD45RA+ positively selected. The chain's CDR3 is CASSENHEQYF. The CDR3 coding sequence is TGTGCCAGTAGTGAGAACCACGAGCAGTACTTC.